These 9 T cell receptor beta chains were sequenced from one sample in a study of T cell clonality in common variable immunodeficiency. Using immunoSEQ multiplex PCR, the repertoire was profiled, and TCRdb retains in-frame clones only, with some absent. This sample carries roughly 40,000 clones and no singletons, and roughly 5.5% goes to the top ten. Their recognized antigens are unknown. General study findings and limits: Fewer deletions and N-nucleotide insertions were reportedly seen in common variable immunodeficiency TCR beta sequences.

Sequenced material: peripheral blood mononuclear cells. These receptors originate from a human donor with common variable immunodeficiency.

This clone is medium-sized. Read sequence stops 3 residues before the CDR3 end, and the germline J gene provides the missing end. This chain joins TRBV20-1 and TRBJ2-3; D gene ambiguous. From germline, CDR1 is DFQATT and CDR2 SNEGSKA (reference sequence). The CDR3 runs 14 residues. The V and J ends lost 0 bases and 0 bases respectively, with 7 bases between them. Incomplete CDR3 DNA: TGCAGTGCTAGAGATCCGACTAGCACAGATACG. Its translation: CSARDPTSTDT. The entire CDR3 protein reads CSARDPTSTDTQYF.

In its sample, this clone was seen a few times. The CDR3 goes on 3 residues after the read ends, and that part is filled in from the germline J gene. This sequence joins TRBV6-2 or TRBV6-3 and TRBJ2-7, with TRBD2 as a possible D gene (7 bases). The CDR3 length is 14 residues. Germline V gene sequence: CDR1 MNHEY, CDR2 SVGEGT. Trimming removed 2 bases at V and 2 bases at J, with 10 bases between. CDR3 bases read: TGTGCCAGCAGTTACGGGGGGGGCGCCTACGAG. As protein: CASSYGGGAYE. The entire CDR3 sequence reads CASSYGGGAYEQYF.

Of note for this clone: With the read ending 3 residues before the CDR3 end, the germline J gene is used to fill in that end. The chain recombines TRBV2 with TRBJ1-5; no clear D. Trimming cost V 3 bases and J 0 bases, with 9 bases left between them. This CDR3 has 15 residues. Germline V lookup: CDR1 SNHLY, CDR2 FYNNEI. Here the CDR3 reads CASSDSVYSNQPQHF. The CDR3 bases that were read are TGTGCCAGCAGTGACTCGGTGTATAGCAATCAGCCC. The complete variable domain, with remaining parts taken from reference TRBV2 and TRBJ1-5, reads EPEVTQTPSHQVTQMGQEVILRCVPISNHLYFYWYRQILGQKVEFLVSFYNNEISEKSEIFDDQFSVERPDGSNFTLKIRSTKLEDSAMYFCASSDSVYSNQPQHFGDGTRLSIL.

This clone was counted at least ten times. The sequence runs out 3 residues before the end of the CDR3; the remainder is reconstructed from the germline J gene. The genes are TRBV7-9 and TRBJ1-2, with 7 bases that match TRBD1. The CDR3 runs 13 residues. Germline CDR1 SEHNR, CDR2 FQNEAQ (reference sequence). The V gene end was trimmed by 5 bases and the J gene end by 6 bases; junction bases not matched to a gene: 6. The CDR3: CASSPTGSHGYTF. Partial CDR3 DNA: TGTGCCAGCAGCCCGACAGGGAGCCATGGC.

Details on this clone: Coverage ceases 3 residues before the CDR3 finishes, and the germline J gene fills in the end. The chain is built from TRBV20-1 and TRBJ1-4, with a possible D match to TRBD1 (5 bases). CDR1 and CDR2 (germline): DFQATT, SNEGSKA (reference sequence). Trimming cost V 6 bases and J 5 bases, with 13 bases left between them. The length of the CDR3 is 13 residues. Partial CDR3 DNA: TGCAGTGCCCAGACAGAGAGAAATGAAAAA. Amino acids: CSAQTERNEK. The full CDR3 reads CSAQTERNEKLFF.

The table lists this clone with a few counts. The DNA ends 3 residues before the CDR3 does, and the rest of the CDR3 is filled in from the germline J gene. The chain combines TRBV19 with TRBJ2-1; TRBD2 aligns across 8 bases. After removal of 1 base from V and 3 bases from J, the junction contained 8 bases not matched to a gene. This CDR3 has 17 residues. Germline values: CDR1 LNHDA, CDR2 SQIVND (reference sequence). Incomplete CDR3 DNA: TGTGCCAGTAGTATAGGAGGTGCGCTAGCGGGCTACAATGAG. Translated: CASSIGGALAGYNE. The full CDR3 sequence reads CASSIGGALAGYNEQFF.

This clone has just a few counts. The read is 3 residues too short to cover the CDR3 end, so that end is filled in from the germline J gene. The chain is built from TRBV11-2 and TRBJ2-1; 8 bases agree with TRBD1. CDR3 size: 14 residues. V shed 7 bases, J shed 1 base, and the junction held 3 bases outside the gene matches. The germline gives CDR1 SGHAT, CDR2 FQNNGV. Incomplete CDR3 DNA: TGTGCCAGCACCCGGACAGGGTCCTACAATGAG. It encodes CASTRTGSYNE. The CDR3 in full is CASTRTGSYNEQFF.

This clone was found a few times. The read stops 3 residues short of the end of the CDR3; the missing end is completed from the germline J gene. V usage is TRBV30 and J usage is TRBJ2-7; D possibly corresponds to TRBD2 (6 bases). CDR1 and CDR2 (germline): GTSNPN, SVGIG (reference sequence). CDR3 length: 13 amino acids. V lost 7 bases to trimming and J lost 0 bases, with 13 bases between them. The CDR3 reads CAFLGGSSYEQYF. CDR3 DNA (partial): TGTGCCTTCCTCGGGGGTTCCTCCTACGAG. The full variable domain, rest sourced from reference TRBV30 and TRBJ2-7, is SQTIHQWPATLVQPVGSPLSLECTVEGTSNPNLYWYRQAAGRGLQLLFYSVGIGQISSEVPQNLSASRPQDRQFILSSKKLLLSDSGFYLCAFLGGSSYEQYFGPGTRLTVT.

This clone was seen repeatedly, ten times or more. The missing CDR3 end, 3 residues past where the read stops, is filled in from the germline J gene. The chain joins TRBV7-6 to TRBJ2-2; D is uncertain. The CDR3 runs 13 residues. V shed 2 bases and J shed 7 bases, with 8 bases lying between them. From germline, CDR1 is SGHVS and CDR2 FNYEAQ. CDR3 DNA, as far as it was read: TGTGCCAGCAGCTTATCCTTCGGCGGGGAG. It yields the protein CASSLSFGGE. The full CDR3 sequence reads CASSLSFGGELFF.